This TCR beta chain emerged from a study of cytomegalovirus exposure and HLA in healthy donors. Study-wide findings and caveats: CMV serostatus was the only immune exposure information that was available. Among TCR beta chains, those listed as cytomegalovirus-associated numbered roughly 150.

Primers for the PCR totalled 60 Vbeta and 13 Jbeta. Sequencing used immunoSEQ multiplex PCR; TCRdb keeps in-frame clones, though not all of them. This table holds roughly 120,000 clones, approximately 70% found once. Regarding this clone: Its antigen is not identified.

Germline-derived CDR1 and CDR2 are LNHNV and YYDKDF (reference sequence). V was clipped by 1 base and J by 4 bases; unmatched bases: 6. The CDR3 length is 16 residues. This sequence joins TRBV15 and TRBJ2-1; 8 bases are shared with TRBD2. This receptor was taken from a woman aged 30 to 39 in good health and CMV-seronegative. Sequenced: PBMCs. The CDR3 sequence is CATSRVGGGSYNEQFF. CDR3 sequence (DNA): TGTGCCACCAGCAGAGTGGGCGGGGGGTCTTACAATGAGCAGTTCTTC.